The clone carrying this T cell receptor beta chain was detected only a few times. Its antigen is currently unknown. This sample is drawn from a study of blood T cells in healthy people across ages. The study's findings and limits: Older age went with lower TCR beta diversity per million T cells, in a roughly linear way.

Germline V gene data show CDR1 as SGHAT and CDR2 as FQDESV (reference sequence). The CDR3 runs 17 residues. A J-beta primer mix and a sample-barcoded 5' primer were used in a second PCR of roughly 6 to 11 cycles. A single record per CDR3 protein comes from TCRdb applying MiXCR to the 5' RACE reads. The table shows 600,000 to 850,000 distinct CDR3 sequences, with about 25% occurring only once. This same sample was also taken into another study, of T cells of mothers and their children.

This chain connects TRBV11-1 to TRBJ2-5, with D possibly being TRBD1 or TRBD2 (5 bases each). The J call may be wrong; the DNA end is better matched by TRBJ2-1. The sequence was obtained from a boy between 10 and 17 years old in good health. The specimen was blood. The CDR3 DNA reads TGTGCCAGCAGCTCGGGACGCACAATCTTGGCCTACAATGAGCAGTTCTTC. It is translated as CASSSGRTILAYNEQFF.